This T cell receptor beta chain was recovered during a study of identical twins. This CDR3 spans 15 amino acids. Germline CDR1 is SGHNT and CDR2 is YENEEA. V lost 6 bases and J lost 4; bases outside the gene matches: 7. About this clonotype itself: Antigen specificity is unknown.

Whole-study results and caveats: Donors were not followed over many years; analysis was cross-sectional. In monozygotic twins, models underestimated the sharing of out-of-frame TCR alpha.

With template switching, a universal primer site was added, and the cDNA carried unique molecular identifiers. TCRdb redid the calling of the 5' RACE reads with MiXCR, one entry per CDR3 protein. The profile shows approximately 500,000 distinct CDR3 sequences, approximately 25% of them singletons. Separately, the same data were catalogued under a study of T cells expressing NK-cell markers. That investigation notes: Seven of the eight sequenced donors were HCMV-seropositive; one was seronegative.

The specimen was CD4+ T cells sorted from blood. The receptor's source is a woman under 30 in good health. The V and J genes are TRBV11-3 and TRBJ2-2; 8 positions agree with TRBD2. CDR3 in amino acids: CASSFRTSTTGELFF. The CDR3 DNA sequence: TGTGCCAGCAGTTTCAGGACTAGCACCACCGGGGAGCTGTTTTTT.